These 21 T cell receptor beta chains originate from one sample sequenced in a study of PD-1 blockade in classical Hodgkin lymphoma. Every patient was affected by relapse after autologous stem cell transplantation, while exposure to brentuximab vedotin was not uniform. Only in-frame clones appear in the TCRdb table, and some are missing; sequencing was by immunoSEQ multiplex PCR. The table shows more than 90,000 clones, with about four fifths occurring only once. The input for sequencing was peripheral blood mononuclear cells (PBMCs), taken before the second cycle of nivolumab. The receptors come from a human donor with classical Hodgkin lymphoma.

The chain recombines TRBV5-1 with TRBJ2-2, with 15 nucleotides matching TRBD2. CDR1 and CDR2 from the germline V gene are SGHRS and YFSETQ. CDR3 length equals 18 residues. The junction had 6 bases not matched to a gene; V was cut back by 4 bases and J by 2 bases. The CDR3 DNA reads as TGCGCCAGCAGCCTACCGGGACTAGCGGGAGGTAACACCGGGGAGCTGTTTTTT. Translation gives CASSLPGLAGGNTGELFF.

The chain has TRBV6-1 and TRBJ2-1; the match to TRBD2 covers 7 bases. The germline gives CDR1 MNHNS, CDR2 SASEGT. The V segment lost 7 bases and the J segment 7 bases; nucleotides outside the gene matches: 13. The CDR3 runs 15 residues. CDR3 in DNA: TGTGCCAGCACCCCTTGGGGGGGATCCCCTAATGAGCAGTTCTTC. As protein: CASTPWGGSPNEQFF.

J is TRBJ2-2 and V is TRBV13, with D maybe TRBD1 (6 bases). CDR1 is PRHDT, CDR2 FYEKMQ, per germline (reference sequence). V was trimmed by 8 bases and J by 2 bases, leaving 15 bases between them. The CDR3 has 15 amino acids. The CDR3, as DNA: TGTGCCAGCTCCCCGGACAGCTCAAACACCGGGGAGCTGTTTTTT. This translates into CASSPDSSNTGELFF.

About this clone: The same CDR3 can be traced to other DNA sequences in this sample. The chain combines TRBV2 with TRBJ1-2; no clear D. The germline CDR1 and CDR2 sequences are SNHLY and FYNNEI. The CDR3 loop spans 13 amino acids. The V gene lost 3 bases and the J gene lost 4 bases, with 9 bases spanning the gap. The chain's CDR3 is CASSDRGSYGYTF. DNA of the CDR3: TGTGCCAGCAGTGACCGGGGAAGCTATGGCTACACCTTC.

The J gene is TRBJ2-1, the V gene TRBV9; D is possibly TRBD2 (6 bases). Germline values: CDR1 SGDLS, CDR2 YYNGEE. Trimming pared 1 base from V and 8 bases from J, leaving 13 bases between. The CDR3 totals 14 residues. DNA of the CDR3: TGTGCCAGCAGCGTAACGACTAGTTCCGATGAGCAGTTCTTC. Its protein product is CASSVTTSSDEQFF.

The chain links TRBV10-3 to TRBJ2-1, with D perhaps matching TRBD1 or TRBD2 (5 bases each). The CDR3 spans 16 residues. In germline, CDR1 is ENHRY, CDR2 SYGVKD. Trimming removed 3 bases at V and 7 bases at J, with 19 bases between. CDR3 sequence: CAISEREGTGGNEQFF. CDR3 nucleotides: TGTGCCATCAGTGAACGTGAAGGGACGGGTGGAAATGAGCAGTTCTTC.

This chain links TRBV10-3 with TRBJ2-5; tentative D call: TRBD2 (5 bases). CDR1 is ENHRY and CDR2 is SYGVKD in the germline V gene. V was cut by 4 bases and J by 1 base, with 19 bases left in between. CDR3 length equals 17 residues. DNA for the CDR3: TGTGCCATCAGTGCCCGGTGGCCAAGCGGCTCCCAAGAGACCCAGTACTTC. Translated: CAISARWPSGSQETQYF.

This clone was detected only a few times. The chain couples TRBV10-3 to TRBJ2-7; TRBD1 matches 10 bases. V dropped 0 bases and J dropped 2; count of bases not matched to a gene: 7. Per germline, CDR1 ENHRY and CDR2 SYGVKD. The CDR3 runs to 17 residues. CDR3 region: CAISESLGQGTPYEQYF. The CDR3 DNA follows: TGTGCCATCAGTGAGTCATTGGGACAGGGGACTCCCTACGAGCAGTACTTC.

The chain combines TRBV2 with TRBJ2-7; D remains ambiguous. Germline CDR1 and CDR2: SNHLY and FYNNEI. The CDR3 consists of 13 residues. V shed 4 bases and J shed 11 bases, with 18 bases lying between them. CDR3 sequence (DNA): TGTGCCAGCAGTGTGAGCGAGATGGACCCCGAGTACTTC. Its translation is CASSVSEMDPEYF.

The V and J genes are TRBV9 and TRBJ2-1; D perhaps matches TRBD2 (6 bases). Germline-derived CDR1 and CDR2 are SGDLS and YYNGEE. This CDR3 is built from 14 residues. V lost 6 bases, J lost 9 bases, and 19 bases lay in between. CDR3 coding DNA: TGTGCCAGCATGGATTCGGGACGCGGGACTGAGCAGTTCTTC. Residues: CASMDSGRGTEQFF.

This clone was found once. The gene calls are TRBV6-1 and TRBJ1-1, with TRBD1 identical over 7 bases. This CDR3 region has 16 residues. The germline V gene has CDR1 MNHNS and CDR2 SASEGT. V trimming: 4 bases; J trimming: 0 bases; junction bases outside the gene matches: 8. The CDR3 sequence is CASSGRLTGVNTEAFF. As DNA, the CDR3 is TGTGCCAGCAGTGGCCGCCTCACAGGGGTGAACACTGAAGCTTTCTTT.

As to this clone: Other nucleotide sequences from this sample produce the same CDR3. This chain links TRBV9 with TRBJ2-2, with D possibly being TRBD1 (6 bases). The CDR3 is made up of 15 amino acids. CDR1 SGDLS and CDR2 YYNGEE come from the germline V gene. The ends were cut back, 3 bases at V and 2 bases at J, with 11 bases in the middle. CDR3 region: CASSASGVNTGELFF. The DNA for the CDR3 is TGTGCCAGCAGCGCTTCAGGGGTTAACACCGGGGAGCTGTTTTTT.

This clone is categorized as medium-sized. The chain links TRBV28 to TRBJ2-7; a weak D match, TRBD2 (5 bases). The V gene lost 4 bases and the J gene lost 3 bases, with 16 bases spanning the gap. The germline gives CDR1 MDHEN, CDR2 SYDVKM. The CDR3 spans 15 residues. CDR3 in DNA: TGTGCCAGCAGTTCTCCGTGGACCGGGATCTACGAGCAGTACTTC. Translated: CASSSPWTGIYEQYF.

V and J are TRBV11-1 and TRBJ2-7; D is possibly TRBD1 (6 bases). The CDR3 covers 14 residues. Germline V gene lookup returns CDR1 SGHAT and CDR2 FQDESV (reference sequence). Trimming left V 4 bases short and J 3 bases short, with 13 bases between. The CDR3 DNA reads as TGTGCCAGCAGCTATACAGGGATGGGCTACGAGCAGTACTTC. This gives the protein CASSYTGMGYEQYF.

The chain combines TRBV6-5 with TRBJ1-4; the match to TRBD1 covers 7 bases. V lost 5 bases to trimming and J lost 8 bases; unmatched junction nucleotides: 8. Germline V gene data show CDR1 as MNHEY and CDR2 as SVGAGI. This CDR3 has 14 amino acids. The DNA for the CDR3 is TGTGCCAGCAGTCCCCGAGGGACAGAAGAAAAACTGTTTTTT. It specifies CASSPRGTEEKLFF.

This chain joins TRBV7-8 and TRBJ2-1, with D hard to call. The V gene's germline CDR1 is SGHVS and CDR2 FQNEAQ. The CDR3 runs 13 residues. Trimming took 8 bases from V and 6 from J, leaving 14 bases between them. CDR3 in DNA: TGTGCCAGCGCACTTACGGAGCTCAATGAGCAGTTCTTC. It yields the protein CASALTELNEQFF. The whole variable domain, filled in from reference TRBV7-8 and TRBJ2-1, reads GAGVSQSPRYKVAKRGQDVALRCDPISGHVSLFWYQQALGQGPEFLTYFQNEAQLDKSGLPSDRFFAERPEGSVSTLKIQRTQQEDSAVYLCASALTELNEQFFGPGTRLTVL.

The chain uses TRBV6-4 and TRBJ2-3; 7 nucleotides line up with TRBD2. This CDR3 is 14 amino acids long. Per germline, CDR1 MRHNA and CDR2 SNTAGT. The J segment lost 5 bases and the V segment lost 5 bases, leaving 7 bases of the junction unmatched. CDR3 sequence: CASSLGEGGDTQYF. Written as DNA, the CDR3 is TGTGCCAGCAGTCTGGGGGAGGGTGGAGATACGCAGTATTTT.

The gene calls are TRBV15 and TRBJ1-5; D is unresolved. This CDR3 region has 14 residues. Trimming shortened V by 1 base and J by 9 bases, and 13 bases separated the two germline ends. Germline values: CDR1 LNHNV, CDR2 YYDKDF (reference sequence). The CDR3 DNA sequence: TGTGCCACCAGCAGAGTAGGGAGGGAAGGGCCCCAGCATTTT. It is translated as CATSRVGREGPQHF.

J is TRBJ2-1 and V is TRBV7-6; TRBD2 agrees at 8 bases. Germline V gene sequence: CDR1 SGHVS, CDR2 FNYEAQ. CDR3 length: 15 amino acids. With V trimmed by 5 bases and J by 1 base, 4 bases remained unmatched. The CDR3 loop reads CASSPGLASYNEQFF. The DNA of the CDR3 is TGTGCCAGCAGCCCCGGACTAGCTTCCTACAATGAGCAGTTCTTC.

This clone appeared a single time. This chain uses TRBV6-8 with TRBJ2-3; no definite D call. Germline values: CDR1 MNHGY, CDR2 SAAAGT. This CDR3 spans 13 amino acids. The germline V and J ends were trimmed by 6 bases and 5 bases, with 12 bases remaining between them. The CDR3 nucleotides read TGTGCCAGCAGCCCTCGAGTAGGAGATACGCAGTATTTT. Amino acids: CASSPRVGDTQYF.

V and J are TRBV4-1 and TRBJ2-7; no clear D gene. V was cut by 0 bases and J by 10 bases, with 10 bases left in between. This CDR3 is 12 amino acids long. The germline V gene has CDR1 MGHRA and CDR2 YSYEKL. The CDR3 nucleotides read TGCGCCAGCAGCCAAGATTTCGAGATCCAGTACTTC. It codes for CASSQDFEIQYF.